The text below deals with one TCR beta chain. Its antigen remains unidentified. After constant-region reverse-primer amplification, full-length variable regions underwent semi-nested PCR with Nested Universal Primer A. In TCRdb, the 5' RACE reads were re-called with MiXCR into one record per CDR3 protein. The sample shows about 41,000 distinct CDR3 sequences, 25% to 30% of them seen only once. CDR3 length: 17 amino acids. Germline V gives CDR1 SGHRS, CDR2 YFSETQ. The ends lost 2 bases at V and 4 bases at J; junction bases unmatched: 11. Study-wide findings and caveats: The TCR gene usage of tumor memory CD4+ T cells clustered together with blood and lymph node memory CD4+ cells and with lymph node naive CD4+ cells.

The J gene is TRBJ2-2, the V gene TRBV5-1, with TRBD2 matching 7 bases. This TCR was sampled from a female donor with breast cancer. Material for sequencing was memory CD4+ T cells sorted from a lymph node. Subset noted: memory CD4+ T cells, CD4+CD45RO+CD25-. The CDR3 spells CASSFSVVGGTTGELFF. CDR3 nucleotides: TGCGCCAGCAGCTTTTCGGTAGTGGGAGGGACCACCGGGGAGCTGTTTTTT.